A selection of T cell receptor beta chains follows, all from one sample in a study of T-cell memory formation after mild COVID-19. TCRdb processed the 5' RACE reads anew with MiXCR; each CDR3 protein has one entry. The table lists 150,000 to 200,000 distinct CDR3 sequences, roughly 17% of them singletons. What was sequenced was PBMCs or a T cell subset sorted from them (not recorded which). Receptors were obtained from an adult woman who had mild COVID-19 (a few samples of this study predate the infection). Cell type and time point are not known. CDR3s include the opening cysteine and the closing phenylalanine or tryptophan. The D gene is left open where the match is weak. Some rows have no size entry. The others give once, few or many, or a class for an expanded clone.

D gene	V gene	clone size	J gene	CDR3 DNA	CDR3 protein
.	TRBV7-3	few	TRBJ1-4	TGTGCCAGCAGCTCCTCAGGGGCGGTGGGGGAAAAACTGTTTTTT	CASSSSGAVGEKLFF
TRBD1	TRBV2	once	TRBJ2-2	TGTGCCAGCAGCCCACAGGGGGCCGCGAACACCGGGGAGCTGTTTTTT	CASSPQGAANTGELFF
.	TRBV5-1	few	TRBJ2-6	TGCGCCAGCAGCTTGGCGTCGGTCAGCTCTGGGGCCAACGTCCTGACTTTC	CASSLASVSSGANVLTF
.	TRBV7-8	.	TRBJ1-2	TGTGCCAGCAGCTTAGTGCCCGATAACTATGGCTACACCTTC	CASSLVPDNYGYTF
.	TRBV5-1	.	TRBJ2-3	TGCGCCAGCAGTTCTATCACAGATACGCAGTATTTT	CASSSITDTQYF
.	TRBV2	few	TRBJ2-7	TGTGCCAGCAGTGAAGCGAGGGACGGCTCTATGGGTCTTTACGAGCAGTACTTC	CASSEARDGSMGLYEQYF
.	TRBV7-9	.	TRBJ2-1	TGTGCCAGCAGCTTCCGGGGAGTAACCTACAATGAGCAGTTCTTC	CASSFRGVTYNEQFF
.	TRBV11-3	.	TRBJ2-4	TGTGCCAGCAGCTCAGACGGAGCTTTAGCCAAAAACATTCAGTACTTC	CASSSDGALAKNIQYF
TRBD1	TRBV30	many	TRBJ2-5	TGTGCCTGGAGCGTGGGACAGCTCGACCAAGAGACCCAGTACTTC	CAWSVGQLDQETQYF
TRBD1	TRBV7-9	few	TRBJ1-1	TGTGCCAGCAGCCCAAAGGTAGGGGGCGAAGGGGACACTGAAGCTTTCTTT	CASSPKVGGEGDTEAFF
.	TRBV12-3/TRBV12-4	.	TRBJ2-5	TGTGCCAGCAGCCAATATTTGACGGGTACCCAGTACTTC	CASSQYLTGTQYF
TRBD2	TRBV20-1	few	TRBJ2-1	TGCAGTGCTAGAACAGCGGGGGGGCCTCTATCCTACAATGAGCAGTTCTTC	CSARTAGGPLSYNEQFF
.	TRBV6-6	.	TRBJ2-7	TGTGCCAGCAGTCGCCGGGACACCGCCTACGAGCAGTACTTC	CASSRRDTAYEQYF
TRBD1	TRBV3-1	.	TRBJ1-5	TGTGCCAGCAGCCAAAATAGACAGGGGAATCAGCCCCAGCATTTT	CASSQNRQGNQPQHF
.	TRBV5-5	few	TRBJ2-1	TGTGCCAGCAGCTTGGCAGGGGCGGGCCACAATGAGCAGTTCTTC	CASSLAGAGHNEQFF
TRBD1	TRBV12-3/TRBV12-4	few	TRBJ2-3	TGTGCCAGCAGGCCGGGACAGGGGACAGATACGCAGTATTTT	CASRPGQGTDTQYF
TRBD1	TRBV20-1	.	TRBJ1-1	TGCAGTGCTAGAGGGGACAGCAGGAACACTGAAGCTTTCTTT	CSARGDSRNTEAFF
.	TRBV7-9	few	TRBJ2-7	TGTGCCAGCAGCTTCGGGGCGCTTAGCTCCTACGAGCAGTACTTC	CASSFGALSSYEQYF
.	TRBV12-3/TRBV12-4	.	TRBJ1-4	TGTGCCAGCAGGTCCACAGGGTCGTCAGGGGAAAAACTGTTTTTT	CASRSTGSSGEKLFF
TRBD1	TRBV20-1	few	TRBJ2-4	TGCAGTGCCGGAGACAGGGTGTCCAAAAACATTCAGTACTTC	CSAGDRVSKNIQYF
.	TRBV5-4	few	TRBJ2-1	TGTGCCAGCAGCTTGGAAGGGTATGAGCAGTTCTTC	CASSLEGYEQFF
.	TRBV5-4	.	TRBJ1-5	TGTGCCAGCAGCAACGGGATTAGCAATCAGCCCCAGCATTTT	CASSNGISNQPQHF
.	TRBV9	few	TRBJ2-2	TGTGCCAGCAGCGTAGGGAAGGGAGTGGCGAACACCGGGGAGCTGTTTTTT	CASSVGKGVANTGELFF
TRBD1	TRBV20-1	.	TRBJ1-5	TGCAGTGCCTCTAGACAGGGGGTCTACAATCAGCCCCAGCATTTT	CSASRQGVYNQPQHF
TRBD1	TRBV7-9	many	TRBJ1-4	TGTGCCAGCAGCTCAGCGACAGGGTCGGTGTTTTTT	CASSSATGSVFF
TRBD2	TRBV4-1	.	TRBJ2-3	TGCGCCAGCAGCCAGAGGGGCGGGGGGCCCACAGATACGCAGTATTTT	CASSQRGGGPTDTQYF
TRBD2	TRBV20-1	few	TRBJ2-5	TGCAGTGCTAAACGACTAGCGGCTAAGGAGACCCAGTACTTC	CSAKRLAAKETQYF
.	TRBV30	.	TRBJ2-5	TGTGCCTGGAGTGCCCCCGGCCAAGAGACCCAGTACTTC	CAWSAPGQETQYF
.	TRBV2	few	TRBJ2-7	TGTGCCAGCAGTCCCCTCTTGTGGGGGGCTACCTCCTACGAGCAGTACTTC	CASSPLLWGATSYEQYF
.	TRBV29-1	.	TRBJ1-2	TGCAGCGCCTCCCGGGACACTGATGGCTACACCTTC	CSASRDTDGYTF
TRBD2	TRBV9	.	TRBJ2-5	TGTGCCAGCAGCTCGGGACTAGCCTTGCAAGAGACCCAGTACTTC	CASSSGLALQETQYF
TRBD1	TRBV2	few	TRBJ2-6	TGTGCCAGCAGTTCGGACAGGTCGTCTGGGGCCAACGTCCTGACTTTC	CASSSDRSSGANVLTF
TRBD1	TRBV20-1	.	TRBJ2-5	TGCAGTGCTACCGGGACAGGGGTTTGGTACCAAGAGACCCAGTACTTC	CSATGTGVWYQETQYF
.	TRBV18	.	TRBJ2-2	TGTGCCAGCTCATCGGACTCCGGGGAGCTGTTTTTT	CASSSDSGELFF
.	TRBV6-5	few	TRBJ2-7	TGTGCCAGCCCACTCTGCTCCTACGAGCAGTACTTC	CASPLCSYEQYF
TRBD1	TRBV5-1	many	TRBJ2-1	TGCGCCAGCAGCTTGGGAGTGGGACAGGGGTTGGATGAGCAGTTCTTC	CASSLGVGQGLDEQFF
TRBD2	TRBV4-2	few	TRBJ2-5	TGTGCCAGCAGCCGATTACTAGCGGGGGTTGGGGAGACCCAGTACTTC	CASSRLLAGVGETQYF
.	TRBV7-9	few	TRBJ2-2	TGTGCCAGCAGCTTACCCGGGACCGACTCGAACACCGGGGAGCTGTTTTTT	CASSLPGTDSNTGELFF
.	TRBV4-1	few	TRBJ2-2	.	CASSPSGTGLTGELFFF
.	TRBV6-6	.	TRBJ1-1	TGTGCCAGCAGTTACGGGGCCCGGGGGACTGAAGCTTTCTTT	CASSYGARGTEAFF
.	TRBV7-9	few	TRBJ1-2	TGTGCCAGCAGCTTAGACACTTTAGCTAACTATGGCTACACCTTC	CASSLDTLANYGYTF
.	TRBV12-3/TRBV12-4	many	TRBJ2-3	TGTGCCAGCAGTTTAGCGCGGGCCCGTACGCAGTATTTT	CASSLARARTQYF
.	TRBV6-5	.	TRBJ2-7	TGTGCCAGCAGTTACTCGAGCAACTACGAGCAGTACTTC	CASSYSSNYEQYF
.	TRBV30	.	TRBJ1-4	TGTGCCTGGAGTGAGCAGACATCCCAAAAACTGTTTTTT	CAWSEQTSQKLFF
.	TRBV20-1	few	TRBJ2-7	TGCAGTGCGGCGGGGAAGGGGTCCTACGAGCAGTACTTC	CSAAGKGSYEQYF
.	TRBV5-6	.	TRBJ1-5	TGTGCCAGCAGCTTGCATCAAGGGCTGGGACAGCCCCAGCATTTT	CASSLHQGLGQPQHF
TRBD1	TRBV24-1	few	TRBJ2-1	TGTGCCACCAGTGAACTCCCCGGACAGGGCCTAGATGAGCAGTTCTTC	CATSELPGQGLDEQFF
TRBD2	TRBV5-1	few	TRBJ2-3	TGCGCCAGCAGCACCGGGACTAGCGGGGGGGCAGATACGCAGTATTTT	CASSTGTSGGADTQYF
TRBD2	TRBV7-3	few	TRBJ2-1	TGTGCCAGCAGCTCGCCCAATCTAGCGGGGGGGCTGAATGAGCAGTTCTTC	CASSSPNLAGGLNEQFF
TRBD2	TRBV7-9	.	TRBJ2-1	TGTGCCAGCAGCTTAGAGACTAGCGGGGGCCTACTTCTCTACAATGAGCAGTTCTTC	CASSLETSGGLLLYNEQFF
.	TRBV25-1	few	TRBJ2-7	TGTGCCAGCAGTGACGGTAGGGTCAGTAGAGACCCACCGCTTCACGAGCAGTACTTC	CASSDGRVSRDPPLHEQYF
.	TRBV5-1	few	TRBJ2-5	TGCGCCAGCAGCCACGCGGCAGGGGAAGAGACCCAGTACTTC	CASSHAAGEETQYF
.	TRBV12-3/TRBV12-4	.	TRBJ1-3	TGTGCCGGGGCGCACGGGATCTCTGGAGACACCATATATTTT	CAGAHGISGDTIYF
TRBD1	TRBV5-1	.	TRBJ2-5	TGCGCCAGCAGCTTGGACGTCCGGGCAGGGGGCTTCCAAGAGACCCAGTACTTC	CASSLDVRAGGFQETQYF